This T cell receptor beta chain was identified during a study of blood T cell repertoires in COVID-19. Study information: The United States, Italy and Spain provided the acute and convalescent COVID-19 samples.

Trimming took off 1 base at V and 1 base at J, with 15 bases between the two ends. The CDR3 totals 17 residues. Germline loops: CDR1 SGHTA, CDR2 FQGNSA. Authors' data handling: How many nucleated cells were present was estimated from reference gene primer amplification. TCRdb keeps only in-frame clones here, not all; method: immunoSEQ multiplex PCR. D and trimming were read from the DNA, whereas the V and J calls and clone size are those reported in that table. The sample lists more than 200,000 clones; roughly 88% were seen once. The chain carries TRBV7-2 and TRBJ2-3; weak D call: TRBD2 (7 bases). The TCR was taken from a man in his forties or fifties with acute or convalescent COVID-19. Sequenced sample: peripheral blood. CDR3: CASSLVGGGRGTDTQYF. As DNA, the CDR3 is TGTGCCAGCAGCTTAGTAGGGGGTGGGAGGGGCACAGATACGCAGTATTTT.